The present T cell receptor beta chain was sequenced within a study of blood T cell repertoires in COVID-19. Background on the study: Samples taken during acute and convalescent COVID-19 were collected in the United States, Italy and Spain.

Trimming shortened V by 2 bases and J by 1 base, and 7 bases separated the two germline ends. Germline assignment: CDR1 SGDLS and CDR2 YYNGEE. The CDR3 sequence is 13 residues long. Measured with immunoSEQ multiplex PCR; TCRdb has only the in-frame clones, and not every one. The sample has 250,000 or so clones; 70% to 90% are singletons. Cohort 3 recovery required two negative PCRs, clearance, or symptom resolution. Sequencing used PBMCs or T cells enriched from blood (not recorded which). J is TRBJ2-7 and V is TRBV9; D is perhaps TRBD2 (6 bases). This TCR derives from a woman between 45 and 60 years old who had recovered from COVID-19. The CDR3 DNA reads TGTGCCAGCAGCGTTGGACTATCCTACGAGCAGTACTTC. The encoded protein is CASSVGLSYEQYF.